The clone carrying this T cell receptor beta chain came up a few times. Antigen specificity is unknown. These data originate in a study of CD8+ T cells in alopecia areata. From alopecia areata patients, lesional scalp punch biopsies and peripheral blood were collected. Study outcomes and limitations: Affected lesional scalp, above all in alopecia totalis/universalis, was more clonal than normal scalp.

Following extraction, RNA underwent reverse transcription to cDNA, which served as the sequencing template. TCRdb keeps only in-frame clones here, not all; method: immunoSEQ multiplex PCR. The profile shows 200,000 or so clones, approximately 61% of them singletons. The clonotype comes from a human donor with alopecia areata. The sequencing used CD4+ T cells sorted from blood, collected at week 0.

The CDR3 here is CASTEDGSYNEQFF. CDR3 DNA: TGTGCCAGTACCGAAGACGGCTCCTACAATGAGCAGTTCTTC. This chain uses TRBV19 with TRBJ2-1, with D unclear. Germline assignment: CDR1 LNHDA and CDR2 SQIVND (reference sequence). Deletions cut 7 bases from V and 0 bases from J, with 10 bases between. The CDR3 covers 14 residues.